The clone carrying this TCR beta chain showed up many times. Its target is unknown. This specimen comes from a study of T-cell reconstitution after alpha-beta-depleted transplantation in children. Preparing the TCRbeta library involved the use of unique molecular identifiers. TCRdb reprocessed the PCR reads via MiXCR and lists one record per CDR3 protein. The table has 250,000 to 400,000 distinct CDR3 sequences, 23% seen once; the top ten hold about a tenth. Study-wide results and caveats: Some patients owed their high day-60 TCRbeta diversity to surviving recipient T cells and thymic progenitors. After transplant, at about two months, alpha-beta T cells were reportedly derived from several hundred expanded graft clones. T-cell counts and diversity at one year following transplant were attributed mainly to newly produced T cells.

The specimen comprised PBMCs, mostly from graft donor cells, sampled 180 days after TCRalphabeta/CD19-depleted stem cell transplant. This receptor was obtained from a male patient younger than 18 who had a stem cell transplant for acute lymphoblastic leukemia, so the T cells may come from the graft donor.

For the CDR3, the DNA is TGTGCCAGCAGCCACCTAGCAGGGCTAGCGGGAAACACCGGGGAGCTGTTTTTT. It translates to CASSHLAGLAGNTGELFF. The gene calls are TRBV4-2 and TRBJ2-2, with 9 nucleotides matching TRBD2. CDR1 LGHNA and CDR2 YNFKEQ come from the germline V gene. The CDR3 totals 18 residues. With 3 bases clipped from V and 2 bases from J, the junction kept 10 bases outside the gene matches.